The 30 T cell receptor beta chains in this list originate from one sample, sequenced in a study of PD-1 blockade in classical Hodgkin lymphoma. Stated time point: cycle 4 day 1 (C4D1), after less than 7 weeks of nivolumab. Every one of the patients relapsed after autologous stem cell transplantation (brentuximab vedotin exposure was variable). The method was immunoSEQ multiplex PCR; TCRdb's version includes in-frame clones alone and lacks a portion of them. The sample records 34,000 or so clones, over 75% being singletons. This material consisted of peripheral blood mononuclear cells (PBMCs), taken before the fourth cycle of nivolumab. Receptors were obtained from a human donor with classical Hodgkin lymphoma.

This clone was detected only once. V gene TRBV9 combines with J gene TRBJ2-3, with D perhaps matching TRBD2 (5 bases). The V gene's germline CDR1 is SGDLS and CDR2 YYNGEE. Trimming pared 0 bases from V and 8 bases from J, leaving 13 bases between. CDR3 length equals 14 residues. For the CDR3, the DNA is TGTGCCAGCAGCGTAGAGGCCGGCGGGTTTACGCAGTATTTT. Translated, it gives CASSVEAGGFTQYF.

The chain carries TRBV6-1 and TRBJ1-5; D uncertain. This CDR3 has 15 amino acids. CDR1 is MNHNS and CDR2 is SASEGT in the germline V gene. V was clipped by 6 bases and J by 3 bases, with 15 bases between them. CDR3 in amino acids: CASSQSRATNQPQHF. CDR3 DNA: TGTGCCAGCAGCCAAAGCCGGGCCACCAATCAGCCCCAGCATTTT.

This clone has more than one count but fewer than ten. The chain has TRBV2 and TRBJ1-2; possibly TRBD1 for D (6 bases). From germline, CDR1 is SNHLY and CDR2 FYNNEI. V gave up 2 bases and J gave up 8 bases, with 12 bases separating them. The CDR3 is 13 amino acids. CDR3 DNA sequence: TGTGCCAGCAGTGAAAGGGGGACGGGAGGCTACACCTTC. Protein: CASSERGTGGYTF.

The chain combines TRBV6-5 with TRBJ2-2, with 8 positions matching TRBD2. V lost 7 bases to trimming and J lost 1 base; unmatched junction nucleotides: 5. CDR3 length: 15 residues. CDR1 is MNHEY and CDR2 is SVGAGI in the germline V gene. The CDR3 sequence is CASNPGTRNTGELFF. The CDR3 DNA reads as TGTGCCAGCAACCCCGGGACTAGGAACACCGGGGAGCTGTTTTTT.

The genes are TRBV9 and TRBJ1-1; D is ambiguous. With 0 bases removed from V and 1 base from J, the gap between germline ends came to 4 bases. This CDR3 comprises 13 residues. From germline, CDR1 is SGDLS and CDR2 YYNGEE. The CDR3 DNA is TGTGCCAGCAGCGTAGACGGGAACACTGAAGCTTTCTTT. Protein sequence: CASSVDGNTEAFF. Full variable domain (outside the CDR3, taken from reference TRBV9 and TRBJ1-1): DSGVTQTPKHLITATGQRVTLRCSPRSGDLSVYWYQQSLDQGLQFLIQYYNGEERAKGNILERFSAQQFPDLHSELNLSSLELGDSALYFCASSVDGNTEAFFGQGTRLTVV.

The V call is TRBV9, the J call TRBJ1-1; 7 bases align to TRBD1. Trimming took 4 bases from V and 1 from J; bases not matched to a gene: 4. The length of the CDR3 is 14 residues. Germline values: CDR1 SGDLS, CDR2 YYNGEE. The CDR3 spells CASSRGRRNTEAFF. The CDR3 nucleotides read TGTGCCAGCAGCAGGGGGCGCAGGAACACTGAAGCTTTCTTT.

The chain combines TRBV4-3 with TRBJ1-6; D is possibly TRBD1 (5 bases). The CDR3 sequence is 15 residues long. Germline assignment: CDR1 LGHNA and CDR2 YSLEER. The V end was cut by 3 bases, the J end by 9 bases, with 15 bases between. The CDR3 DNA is TGCGCCAGCAGCCATGAGCCCGGGGGAAGTTCACCCCTCCACTTT. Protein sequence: CASSHEPGGSSPLHF.

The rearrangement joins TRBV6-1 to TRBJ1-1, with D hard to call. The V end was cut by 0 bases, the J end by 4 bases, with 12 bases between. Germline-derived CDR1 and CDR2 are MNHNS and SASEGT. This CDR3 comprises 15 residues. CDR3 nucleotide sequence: TGTGCCAGCAGTGAAGCACAACGCGTAGGCACTGAAGCTTTCTTT. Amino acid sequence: CASSEAQRVGTEAFF.

CDR3 bases: TGCGCCAGCAGCTTGGGGAGGGCGGTCCAAGAGACCCAGTACTTC. This translates into CASSLGRAVQETQYF. The chain carries TRBV5-1 and TRBJ2-5, with D possibly being TRBD2 (6 bases). Germline CDR1 SGHRS, CDR2 YFSETQ. Trimming pared 0 bases from V and 1 base from J, leaving 10 bases between. The CDR3 extends over 15 amino acids. Full variable domain (missing parts from reference TRBV5-1 and TRBJ2-5): KAGVTQTPRYLIKTRGQQVTLSCSPISGHRSVSWYQQTPGQGLQFLFEYFSETQRNKGNFPGRFSGRQFSNSRSEMNVSTLELGDSALYLCASSLGRAVQETQYFGPGTRLLVL.

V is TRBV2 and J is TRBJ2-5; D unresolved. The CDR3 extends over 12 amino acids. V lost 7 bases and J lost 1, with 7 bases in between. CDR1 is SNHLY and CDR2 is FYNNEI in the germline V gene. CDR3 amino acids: CASNGVQETQYF. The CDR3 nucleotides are TGTGCCAGCAACGGCGTCCAAGAGACCCAGTACTTC.

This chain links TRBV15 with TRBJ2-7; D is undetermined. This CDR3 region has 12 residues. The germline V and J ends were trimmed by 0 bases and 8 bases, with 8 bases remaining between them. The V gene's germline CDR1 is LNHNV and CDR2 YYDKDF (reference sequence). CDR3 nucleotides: TGTGCCACCAGCAGAGACGGCATCCAGCAGTACTTC. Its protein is CATSRDGIQQYF.

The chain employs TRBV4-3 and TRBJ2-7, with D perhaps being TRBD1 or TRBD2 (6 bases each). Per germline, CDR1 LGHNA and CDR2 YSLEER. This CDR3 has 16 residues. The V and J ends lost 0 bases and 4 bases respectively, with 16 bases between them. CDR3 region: CASSQDEMEGGYEQYF. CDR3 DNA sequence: TGCGCCAGCAGCCAAGATGAGATGGAAGGGGGGTACGAGCAGTACTTC.

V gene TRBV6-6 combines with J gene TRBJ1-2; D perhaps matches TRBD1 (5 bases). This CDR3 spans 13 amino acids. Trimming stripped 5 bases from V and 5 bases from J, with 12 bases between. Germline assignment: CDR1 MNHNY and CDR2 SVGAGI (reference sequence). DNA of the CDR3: TGTGCCAGCAGTAGGGACGGTCATTATGGCTACACCTTC. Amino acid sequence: CASSRDGHYGYTF.

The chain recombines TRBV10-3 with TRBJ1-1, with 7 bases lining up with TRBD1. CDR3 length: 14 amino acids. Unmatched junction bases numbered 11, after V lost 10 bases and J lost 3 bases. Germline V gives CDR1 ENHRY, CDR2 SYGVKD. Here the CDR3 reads CATNPAGGYTEAFF. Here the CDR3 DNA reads TGTGCCACCAATCCCGCAGGGGGTTACACTGAAGCTTTCTTT.

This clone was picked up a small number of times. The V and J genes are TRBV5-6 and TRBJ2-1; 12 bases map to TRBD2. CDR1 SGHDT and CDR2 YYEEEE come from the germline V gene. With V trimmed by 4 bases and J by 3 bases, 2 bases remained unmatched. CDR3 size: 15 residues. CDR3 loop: CASSPTSGGYNEQFF. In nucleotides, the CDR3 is TGTGCCAGCAGCCCGACTAGCGGGGGCTACAATGAGCAGTTCTTC.

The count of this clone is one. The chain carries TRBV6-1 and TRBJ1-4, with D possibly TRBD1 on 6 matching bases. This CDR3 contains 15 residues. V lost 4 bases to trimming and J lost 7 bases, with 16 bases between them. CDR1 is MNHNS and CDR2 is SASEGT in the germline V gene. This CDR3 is CASSGTWGRGEKLFF. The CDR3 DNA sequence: TGTGCCAGCAGTGGGACATGGGGGCGAGGTGAAAAACTGTTTTTT.

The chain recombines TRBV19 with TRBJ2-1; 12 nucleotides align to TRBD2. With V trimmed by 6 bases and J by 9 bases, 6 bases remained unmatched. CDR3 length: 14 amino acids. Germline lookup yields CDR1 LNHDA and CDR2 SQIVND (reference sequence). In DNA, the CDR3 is TGTGCCAGTAGAGAGCTAGCGGGAGGGCTTGAGCAGTTCTTC. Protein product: CASRELAGGLEQFF.

CDR3 coding DNA: TGTGCCAGCAGCTTCCGGGGCCGCGGTAGGAATGAGCAGTTCTTC. Residues: CASSFRGRGRNEQFF. The chain links TRBV7-6 to TRBJ2-1, with D possibly called TRBD1 or TRBD2 (5 bases each). Germline V gene lookup returns CDR1 SGHVS and CDR2 FNYEAQ. V shed 3 bases and J shed 7 bases, with 16 bases lying between them. The CDR3 is 15 residues long.

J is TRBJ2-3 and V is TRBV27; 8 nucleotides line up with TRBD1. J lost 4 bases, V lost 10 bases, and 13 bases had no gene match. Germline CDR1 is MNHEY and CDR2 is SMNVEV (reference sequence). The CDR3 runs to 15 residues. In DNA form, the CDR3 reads TGTGCCACCCGGAGAGACAGGGGCGGGTCAGATACGCAGTATTTT. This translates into CATRRDRGGSDTQYF.

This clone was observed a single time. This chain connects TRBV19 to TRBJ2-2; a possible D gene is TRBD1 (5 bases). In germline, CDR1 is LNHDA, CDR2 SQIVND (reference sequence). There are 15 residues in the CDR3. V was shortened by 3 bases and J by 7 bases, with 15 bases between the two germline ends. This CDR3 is CASSIGSGMGGELFF. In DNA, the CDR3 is TGTGCCAGTAGTATTGGTTCAGGGATGGGCGGGGAGCTGTTTTTT.

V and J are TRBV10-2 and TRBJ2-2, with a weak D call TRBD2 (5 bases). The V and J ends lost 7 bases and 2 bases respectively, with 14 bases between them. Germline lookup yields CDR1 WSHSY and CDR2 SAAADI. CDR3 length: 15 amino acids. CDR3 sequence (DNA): TGCGCCAGCAAGGTCAGCGGAGTCAACACCGGGGAGCTGTTTTTT. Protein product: CASKVSGVNTGELFF.

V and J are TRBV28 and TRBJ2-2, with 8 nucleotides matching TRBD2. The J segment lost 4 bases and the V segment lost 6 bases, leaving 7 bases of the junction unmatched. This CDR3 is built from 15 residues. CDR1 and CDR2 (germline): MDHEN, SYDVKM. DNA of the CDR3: TGTGCCAGCAGACAAGCGGGAGCCGGCACCGGGGAGCTGTTTTTT. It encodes CASRQAGAGTGELFF. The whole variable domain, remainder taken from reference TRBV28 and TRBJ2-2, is DVKVTQSSRYLVKRTGEKVFLECVQDMDHENMFWYRQDPGLGLRLIYFSYDVKMKEKGDIPEGYSVSREKKERFSLILESASTNQTSMYLCASRQAGAGTGELFFGEGSRLTVL.

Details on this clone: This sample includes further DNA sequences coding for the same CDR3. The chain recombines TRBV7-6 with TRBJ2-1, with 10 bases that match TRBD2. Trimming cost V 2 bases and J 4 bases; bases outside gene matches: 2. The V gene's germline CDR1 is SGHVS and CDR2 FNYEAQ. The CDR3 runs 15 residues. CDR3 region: CASSLLAGEYNEQFF. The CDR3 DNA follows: TGTGCCAGCAGCTTACTAGCGGGAGAATACAATGAGCAGTTCTTC.

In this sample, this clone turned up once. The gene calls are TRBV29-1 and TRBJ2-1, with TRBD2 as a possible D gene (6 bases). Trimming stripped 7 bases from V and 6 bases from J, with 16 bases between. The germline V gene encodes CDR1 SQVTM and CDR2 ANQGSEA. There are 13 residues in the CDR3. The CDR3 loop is CSAPPGSSNEQFF. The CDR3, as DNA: TGCAGCGCCCCCCCCGGGAGCAGCAATGAGCAGTTCTTC.

The CDR3 bases are TGTGCCACCAGCAGAGATTCTATGAGGCCGGAGACCCAGTACTTC. Protein: CATSRDSMRPETQYF. V and J are TRBV15 and TRBJ2-5; no firm D call. Trimming took 0 bases from V and 5 from J, leaving 13 bases between them. Germline lookup yields CDR1 LNHNV and CDR2 YYDKDF (reference sequence). The CDR3 is 15 amino acids.

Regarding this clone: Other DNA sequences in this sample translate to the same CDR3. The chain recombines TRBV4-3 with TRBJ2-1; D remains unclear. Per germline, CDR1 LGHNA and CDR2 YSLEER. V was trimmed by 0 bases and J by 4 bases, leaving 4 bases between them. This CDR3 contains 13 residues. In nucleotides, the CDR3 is TGCGCCAGCAGCCAAGACTCTTACAATGAGCAGTTCTTC. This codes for CASSQDSYNEQFF.

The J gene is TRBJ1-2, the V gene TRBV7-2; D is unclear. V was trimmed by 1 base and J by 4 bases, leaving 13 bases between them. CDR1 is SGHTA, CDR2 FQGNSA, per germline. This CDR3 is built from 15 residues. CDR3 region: CASSLDGGSAYGYTF. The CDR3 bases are TGTGCCAGCAGCTTAGACGGAGGCAGTGCCTATGGCTACACCTTC. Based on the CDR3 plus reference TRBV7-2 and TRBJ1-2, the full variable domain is GAGVSQSPSNKVTEKGKDVELRCDPISGHTALYWYRQSLGQGLEFLIYFQGNSAPDKSGLPSDRFSAERTGGSVSTLTIQRTQQEDSAVYLCASSLDGGSAYGYTFGSGTRLTVV.

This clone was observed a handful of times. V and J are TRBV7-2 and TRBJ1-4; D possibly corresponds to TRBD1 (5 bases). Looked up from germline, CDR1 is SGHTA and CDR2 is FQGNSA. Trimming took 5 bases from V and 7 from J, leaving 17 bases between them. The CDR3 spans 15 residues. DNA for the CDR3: TGTGCCAGCAGCGCCACCTATTTTGGGGGTGAAAAACTGTTTTTT. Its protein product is CASSATYFGGEKLFF.

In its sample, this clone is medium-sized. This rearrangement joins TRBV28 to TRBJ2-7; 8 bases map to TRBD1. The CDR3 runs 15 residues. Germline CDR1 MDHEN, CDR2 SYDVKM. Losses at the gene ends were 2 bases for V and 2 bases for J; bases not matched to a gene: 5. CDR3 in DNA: TGTGCCAGCAGTTTACCCCGGACAGGGCCCTACGAGCAGTACTTC. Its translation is CASSLPRTGPYEQYF.

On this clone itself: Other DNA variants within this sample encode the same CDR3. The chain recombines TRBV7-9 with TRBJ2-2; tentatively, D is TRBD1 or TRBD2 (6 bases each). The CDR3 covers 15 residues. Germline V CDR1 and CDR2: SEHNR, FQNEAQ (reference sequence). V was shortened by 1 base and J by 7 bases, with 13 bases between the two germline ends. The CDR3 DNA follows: TGTGCCAGCAGCTTAGTAGGGGGGCGTGGCGGGGAGCTGTTTTTT. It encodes CASSLVGGRGGELFF.